The T cell receptor beta chain under discussion was sequenced for a study of cytomegalovirus exposure and HLA in healthy donors. General study points: According to a subsequent analysis, TCR clusters identified in the first cohort showed a tendency to co-occur across the 100 to 150 validation repertoires. According to the study, approximately 150 TCR beta chains were cytomegalovirus-associated.

The CDR3 extends over 20 amino acids. V lost 1 base, J lost 8 bases, and 17 bases stayed unmatched. The V gene's germline CDR1 is LGHNA and CDR2 YNFKEQ. Produced via immunoSEQ multiplex PCR; TCRdb's table is partial and in-frame only. Here the sample spans fewer than 90,000 clones, almost 85% being singletons. For this clone: The antigen remains undetermined.

The sequencing sample was made of PBMCs. The TCR sequence derives from a woman aged 18-30 years in good health and CMV-seropositive. The chain employs TRBV4-2 and TRBJ1-4; 12 bases map to TRBD1. This CDR3 is CASSQASPGTGGELREKLFF. The CDR3 DNA reads TGTGCCAGCAGCCAAGCCTCCCCCGGGACAGGGGGCGAATTGAGGGAAAAACTGTTTTTT.